At least ten counts were recorded for the clone carrying this T cell receptor (beta chain). The sample belongs to a study of regulatory T cells in long-lasting Graves disease. HTBI primers from iRepertoire and Arm-PCR of CDR3 regions yielded the TCR beta libraries. TCRdb redid the calling of the multiplex PCR reads with MiXCR, one entry per CDR3 protein. The sample lists over 300,000 distinct CDR3 sequences; about 19% were seen once. As for time point: persistent/refractory GD, antithyroid drugs over 5 years with positive TRAb. PBMC-derived RNA was used for the TCR library. Collection of peripheral blood (about 10 milliliters) was done using EDTA tubes. The CDR3 has 13 amino acids. Trimming cost V 10 bases and J 3 bases; bases outside gene matches: 4.

This chain uses TRBV12-3 or TRBV12-4 with TRBJ1-4; 8 bases match TRBD1. The source material was peripheral blood mononuclear cells (PBMCs), sampled when the disease was refractory, from a patient treated with antithyroid drugs. The TCR was taken from a female donor with Graves disease. This CDR3 reads CATRDRSNEKLFF. CDR3 nucleotides: TGTGCCACCAGGGACAGGTCTAATGAAAAACTGTTTTTT.